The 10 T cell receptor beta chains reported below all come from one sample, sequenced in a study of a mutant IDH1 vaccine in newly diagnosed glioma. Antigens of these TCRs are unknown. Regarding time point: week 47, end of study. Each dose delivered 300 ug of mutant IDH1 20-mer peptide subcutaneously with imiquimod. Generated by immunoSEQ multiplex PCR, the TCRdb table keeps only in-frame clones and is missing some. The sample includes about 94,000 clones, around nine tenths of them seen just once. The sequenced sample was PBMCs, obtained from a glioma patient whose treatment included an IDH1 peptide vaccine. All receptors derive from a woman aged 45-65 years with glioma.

CDR3 loop: CASSSGIRTDTQYF. As DNA, the CDR3 is TGTGCCAGCAGCAGCGGGATCCGCACAGATACGCAGTATTTT. The chain joins TRBV7-9 to TRBJ2-3; TRBD2 aligns across 7 bases. Germline CDR1 and CDR2: SEHNR and FQNEAQ (reference sequence). V shed 5 bases and J 1 base; nucleotides not matched to a gene: 3. The CDR3 extends over 14 amino acids.

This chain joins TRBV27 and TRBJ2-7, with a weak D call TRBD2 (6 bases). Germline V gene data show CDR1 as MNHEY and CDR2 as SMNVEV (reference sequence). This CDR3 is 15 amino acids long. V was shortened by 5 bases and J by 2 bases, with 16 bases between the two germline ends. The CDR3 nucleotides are TGTGCCAGCAGTCGGGCGGGGCATGTCGCCTACGAGCAGTACTTC. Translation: CASSRAGHVAYEQYF.

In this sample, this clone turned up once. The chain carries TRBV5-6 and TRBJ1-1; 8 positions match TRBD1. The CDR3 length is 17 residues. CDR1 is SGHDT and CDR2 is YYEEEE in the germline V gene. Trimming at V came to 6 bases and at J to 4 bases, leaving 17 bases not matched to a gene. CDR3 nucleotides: TGTGCCAGCACCCCGGGCCCTCGGACAGGGCGGCCCACTGAAGCTTTCTTT. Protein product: CASTPGPRTGRPTEAFF.

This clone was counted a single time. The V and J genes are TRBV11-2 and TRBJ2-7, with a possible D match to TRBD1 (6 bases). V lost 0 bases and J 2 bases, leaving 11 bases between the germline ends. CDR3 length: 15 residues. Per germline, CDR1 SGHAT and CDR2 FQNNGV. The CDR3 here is CASSLDQGWTYEQYF. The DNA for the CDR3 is TGTGCCAGCAGCTTAGATCAGGGGTGGACCTACGAGCAGTACTTC.

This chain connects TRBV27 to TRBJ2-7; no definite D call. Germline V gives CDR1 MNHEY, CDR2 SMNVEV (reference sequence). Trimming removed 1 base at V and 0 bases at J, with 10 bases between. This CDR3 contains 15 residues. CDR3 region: CASSLLGDNSYEQYF. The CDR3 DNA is TGTGCCAGCAGTTTATTAGGTGACAACTCCTACGAGCAGTACTTC.

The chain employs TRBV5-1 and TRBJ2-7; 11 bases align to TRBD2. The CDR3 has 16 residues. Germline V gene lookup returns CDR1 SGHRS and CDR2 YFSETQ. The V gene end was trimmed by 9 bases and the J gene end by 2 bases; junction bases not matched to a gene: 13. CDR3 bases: TGCGCCAACTACCTCCCGCCGGGACTAGCGGCCTACGAGCAGTACTTC. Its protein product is CANYLPPGLAAYEQYF.

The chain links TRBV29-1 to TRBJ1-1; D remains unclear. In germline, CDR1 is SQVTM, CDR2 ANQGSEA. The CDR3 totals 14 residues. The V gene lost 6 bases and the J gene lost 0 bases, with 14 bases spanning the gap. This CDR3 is CSVLDRRLNTEAFF. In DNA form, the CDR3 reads TGCAGCGTGCTGGACCGACGGTTGAACACTGAAGCTTTCTTT.

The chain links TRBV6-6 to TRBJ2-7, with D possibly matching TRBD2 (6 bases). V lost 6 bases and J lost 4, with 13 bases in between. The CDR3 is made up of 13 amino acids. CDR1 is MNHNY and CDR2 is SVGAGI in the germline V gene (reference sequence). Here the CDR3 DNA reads TGTGCCAGCAGGGACGGGAGCCGTTACGAGCAGTACTTC. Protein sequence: CASRDGSRYEQYF.

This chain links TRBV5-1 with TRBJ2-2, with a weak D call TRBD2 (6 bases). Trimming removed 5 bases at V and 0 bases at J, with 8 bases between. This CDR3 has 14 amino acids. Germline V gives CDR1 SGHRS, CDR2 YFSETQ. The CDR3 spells CASRWGANTGELFF. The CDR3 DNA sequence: TGCGCCAGCAGGTGGGGGGCGAACACCGGGGAGCTGTTTTTT.

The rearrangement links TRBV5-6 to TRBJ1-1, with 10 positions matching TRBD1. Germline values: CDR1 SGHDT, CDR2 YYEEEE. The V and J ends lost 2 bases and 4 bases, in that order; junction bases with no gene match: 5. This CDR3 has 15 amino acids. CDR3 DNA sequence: TGTGCCAGCAGCTTTGACAGGGGGCGGATCACTGAAGCTTTCTTT. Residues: CASSFDRGRITEAFF.